This record concerns one T cell receptor beta chain sequence. Its antigen remains unknown. Reverse transcription of all isolated RNA meant that expressed TCRB transcripts were sequenced. Data came from immunoSEQ multiplex PCR; TCRdb stores just in-frame clones and leaves some out. The sample holds under 300,000 clones, about 30% seen once. This sample was taken from a study of beta chain features in type 1 diabetes. CD4+ naive, central memory, regulatory and stem cell-like memory cells were sorted via CD45RO/CCR7/CD25/CD127/CD95/CD27. Germline assignment: CDR1 SNHLY and CDR2 FYNNEI. The CDR3 loop spans 13 amino acids. V lost 5 bases and J 3 bases, leaving 10 bases between the germline ends. Study-wide findings and caveats: Patients with Type 1 diabetes showed moderately but significantly shorter TCRB CDR3s in all four CD4+ subsets. The study found that naive, central memory and Treg TCRB repertoires appeared more similar in patients than in healthy donors. For TCRB rearrangement, an influence of HLA type remained unresolved here.

V is TRBV2 and J is TRBJ1-1; D possibly corresponds to TRBD1 (5 bases). The clonotype originates from a man aged 25 to 45 in good health. The specimen sequenced was central memory CD4+ T cells from blood. CDR3 sequence (DNA): TGTGCCAGCAGTCCCAGGGTAGACACTGAAGCTTTCTTT. Amino acid sequence: CASSPRVDTEAFF.